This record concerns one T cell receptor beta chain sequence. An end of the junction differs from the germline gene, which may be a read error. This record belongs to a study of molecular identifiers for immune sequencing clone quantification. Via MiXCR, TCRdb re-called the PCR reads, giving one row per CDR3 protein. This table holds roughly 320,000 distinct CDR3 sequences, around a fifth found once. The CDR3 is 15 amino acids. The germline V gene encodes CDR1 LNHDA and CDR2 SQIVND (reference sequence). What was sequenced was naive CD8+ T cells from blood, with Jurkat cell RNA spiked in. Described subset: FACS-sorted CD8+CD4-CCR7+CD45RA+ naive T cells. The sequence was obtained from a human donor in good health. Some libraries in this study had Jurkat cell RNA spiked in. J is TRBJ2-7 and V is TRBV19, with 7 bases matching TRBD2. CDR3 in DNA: TGTGCCAGTAGTCCACGGCCGGCGGGGGTCCACGAGCAGCACTTC. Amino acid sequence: CASSPRPAGVHEQHF. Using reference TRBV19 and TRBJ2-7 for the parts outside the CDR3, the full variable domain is DGGITQSPKYLFRKEGQNVTLSCEQNLNHDAMYWYRQDPGQGLRLIYYSQIVNDFQKGDIAEGYSVSREKKESFPLTVTSAQKNPTAFYLCASSPRPAGVHEQHFGPGTRLTVT.